The 5 T cell receptor beta chains below all came from one sample that was sequenced in a study of T-cell reconstitution after alpha-beta-depleted transplantation in children. The TCRbeta library was prepared with unique molecular identifiers. TCRdb passed the PCR reads through MiXCR, listing each CDR3 protein once. The sample yields about 260,000 distinct CDR3 sequences, 6.5% to 10% seen once. Sequenced here: PBMCs, mostly from graft donor cells, sampled 180 days after TCRalphabeta/CD19-depleted stem cell transplant. The source of these receptors is a male patient between 10 and 17 years old who had a stem cell transplant for acute lymphoblastic leukemia, so the T cells may come from the graft donor.

This clonotype was detected ten times or more. The rearrangement links TRBV6-1 to TRBJ2-1; 10 nucleotides agree with TRBD2. The CDR3 has 16 residues. After removal of 4 bases from V and 5 bases from J, the junction contained 8 bases not matched to a gene. Per the germline V gene, CDR1 is MNHNS and CDR2 is SASEGT. The CDR3 coding sequence is TGTGCCAGCAGTGCGGAGGAACTAGCGGGGCACAATGAGCAGTTCTTC. Encoded protein: CASSAEELAGHNEQFF.

This clonotype was recorded at least ten times. CDR3 coding DNA: TGTGCCAGCAGCCAGAGGACCGATAACACTGAAGCTTTCTTT. It encodes CASSQRTDNTEAFF. The rearrangement links TRBV3-1 to TRBJ1-1; D gene ambiguous. Trimming removed 3 bases at V and 2 bases at J, with 10 bases between. This CDR3 spans 14 amino acids. Germline-derived CDR1 and CDR2 are LGHDT and YNNKEL (reference sequence).

This clonotype was recorded many times. The chain couples TRBV11-2 to TRBJ2-5; D is possibly TRBD1 (6 bases). The length of the CDR3 is 14 residues. Germline-derived CDR1 and CDR2 are SGHAT and FQNNGV. V lost 5 bases and J 1 base, leaving 11 bases between the germline ends. CDR3 nucleotide sequence: TGTGCCAGCAGCGTCACAGGGATCCAAGAGACCCAGTACTTC. It translates to CASSVTGIQETQYF. The full variable domain, its missing parts supplied by reference TRBV11-2 and TRBJ2-5, is EAGVAQSPRYKIIEKRQSVAFWCNPISGHATLYWYQQILGQGPKLLIQFQNNGVVDDSQLPKDRFSAERLKGVDSTLKIQPAKLEDSAVYLCASSVTGIQETQYFGPGTRLLVL.

This clonotype was seen repeatedly, ten times or more. V is TRBV20-1 and J is TRBJ2-7; D unclear. Germline V CDR1 and CDR2: DFQATT, SNEGSKA (reference sequence). CDR3 length equals 15 residues. Between the trimmed V and J ends, which lost 1 base and 3 bases, there was a span of 16 bases. CDR3 coding DNA: TGCAGTGCTAGAGGTCCACCGAAATACCACTACGAGCAGTACTTC. Protein sequence: CSARGPPKYHYEQYF.

This clonotype was recorded a few times. V is TRBV6-7 and J is TRBJ1-5; D gene ambiguous. TRBV6-7 is designated an ORF whose function remains uncertain. This CDR3 has 16 amino acids. V lost 0 bases and J 2 bases, leaving 11 bases between the germline ends. The CDR3 DNA sequence: TGTGCCAGCAGTTACTCACACTCGTGGGGCAATCAGCCCCAGCATTTT. Translation: CASSYSHSWGNQPQHF.